This record looks at one TCR beta chain sequence and its context. The antigen remains unidentified. V was pared by 3 bases and J by 2 bases, with 8 bases between. CDR3 length: 13 residues. Germline CDR1 reads DFQATT; CDR2 reads SNEGSKA (reference sequence). This specimen comes from a study of blood T cells in healthy people across ages. The second PCR ran about 6 to 11 cycles with a sample-barcoded 5' primer and J-beta primers. TCRdb re-analysed the 5' RACE reads in MiXCR, keeping a single row per CDR3 protein. This sample has approximately 790,000 distinct CDR3 sequences, with around 62% found just once. Points from the study as a whole: TCR beta diversity per million T cells fell roughly linearly with age.

The chain carries TRBV20-1 and TRBJ1-5; a weak D match, TRBD1 (5 bases). Sequences were obtained from blood. The receptor's source is a man aged 25-45 years in good health. The CDR3 DNA sequence: TGCAGTGCTAGGGGGCATGGCAATCAGCCCCAGCATTTT. This codes for CSARGHGNQPQHF.